The 23 T cell receptor beta chains below were found in one sample sequenced in a study of control samples from healthy donors and cancer patients. Only in-frame clones appear in the TCRdb table, and some are missing; sequencing was by immunoSEQ multiplex PCR. The data show about 140,000 clones, around 94% seen once. Specimen: blood. The receptor source for this set is a man aged 40-50 years in good health.

In nucleotides, the CDR3 is TGCGCCAGCAGCTTGGGTGGGACCCAGTACTTC. This gives the protein CASSLGGTQYF. This chain connects TRBV5-1 to TRBJ2-5, with D hard to call. Germline CDR1 is SGHRS and CDR2 is YFSETQ. The ends were cut back, 0 bases at V and 7 bases at J, with 4 bases in the middle. This CDR3 spans 11 amino acids.

The V and J genes are TRBV27 and TRBJ1-2; no reliable D call. Germline-derived CDR1 and CDR2 are MNHEY and SMNVEV (reference sequence). The CDR3 runs 16 residues. The V and J ends lost 0 bases and 11 bases respectively, with 22 bases between them. This CDR3 reads CASSLSIPREGFGYTF. CDR3 DNA: TGTGCCAGCAGTTTATCGATCCCTCGGGAAGGGTTTGGGTACACCTTC.

The gene calls are TRBV27 and TRBJ1-1, with a possible D match to TRBD1 (6 bases). CDR1 and CDR2 (germline): MNHEY, SMNVEV (reference sequence). The CDR3 contains 17 residues. The V end lost 1 base, the J end lost 7 bases, and 22 bases lay between the germline ends. DNA for the CDR3: TGTGCCAGCAGTTTATTTCATCGGGGGGCTACCGGGTTTGAAGCTTTCTTT. This sequence encodes CASSLFHRGATGFEAFF.

The genes are TRBV27 and TRBJ1-4; weak D call: TRBD1 (5 bases). Trimming left V 8 bases short and J 3 bases short, with 7 bases between. The CDR3 is 12 amino acids. From germline, CDR1 is MNHEY and CDR2 SMNVEV (reference sequence). The CDR3 coding sequence is TGTGCCAGCGGGGACCCTAATGAAAAACTGTTTTTT. Protein: CASGDPNEKLFF.

The rearrangement uses TRBV29-1 and TRBJ2-3; the D gene is possibly TRBD2 (7 bases). CDR1 SQVTM and CDR2 ANQGSEA come from the germline V gene. This CDR3 comprises 16 residues. The V end was cut by 3 bases, the J end by 2 bases, with 18 bases between. In nucleotides, the CDR3 is TGCAGCGTTGAGGGGGCGCAAGCGGGATTCACAGATACGCAGTATTTT. Amino acids: CSVEGAQAGFTDTQYF.

The V and J genes are TRBV15 and TRBJ2-1, with D unclear. The germline V gene has CDR1 LNHNV and CDR2 YYDKDF (reference sequence). CDR3 length: 15 residues. The ends were cut back, 0 bases at V and 0 bases at J, with 6 bases in the middle. The CDR3 coding sequence is TGTGCCACCAGCAGAGAAGCCAGCTCCTACAATGAGCAGTTCTTC. Translation gives CATSREASSYNEQFF.

The J gene is TRBJ2-1, the V gene TRBV10-3; 8 bases agree with TRBD1. The junction had 10 bases not matched to a gene; V was cut back by 10 bases and J by 5 bases. Germline-derived CDR1 and CDR2 are ENHRY and SYGVKD. The CDR3 runs 14 residues. CDR3 residues: CATLGQGQDNEQFF. The CDR3 bases are TGTGCCACCCTAGGACAGGGCCAAGACAATGAGCAGTTCTTC.

The chain couples TRBV18 to TRBJ1-1, with no clear D. The germline gives CDR1 KGHSH, CDR2 LQKENI. Trimming cost V 1 base and J 4 bases, with 4 bases left between them. The CDR3 has 12 residues. The CDR3 is CASSPQGTEAFF. In nucleotides, the CDR3 is TGTGCCAGCTCACCACAGGGCACTGAAGCTTTCTTT.

The V call is TRBV6-2 or TRBV6-3, the J call TRBJ2-3, with TRBD1 matching 7 bases. V shed 5 bases, J shed 3 bases, and the junction held 2 bases outside the gene matches. CDR1 MNHEY and CDR2 SVGEGT come from the germline V gene. This CDR3 is built from 13 residues. The CDR3 is CASSPTGTDTQYF. CDR3 in DNA: TGTGCCAGCAGTCCGACAGGGACAGATACGCAGTATTTT.

J is TRBJ2-5 and V is TRBV9, with 7 bases lining up with TRBD1. The CDR3 totals 13 residues. Germline V gene lookup returns CDR1 SGDLS and CDR2 YYNGEE. The trim removed 2 bases at V and 2 bases at J, leaving 0 bases unmatched. CDR3 loop: CASSVTGQETQYF. CDR3 nucleotides: TGTGCCAGCAGCGTGACAGGGCAAGAGACCCAGTACTTC.

The chain joins TRBV10-3 to TRBJ2-7; TRBD2 is a possible D gene (5 bases). The CDR3 is made up of 16 amino acids. V was pared by 5 bases and J by 3 bases, with 20 bases between. Looked up from germline, CDR1 is ENHRY and CDR2 is SYGVKD. CDR3 nucleotide sequence: TGTGCCATCAGTCCCAACACTAGAACCGGGGACTACGAGCAGTACTTC. This codes for CAISPNTRTGDYEQYF.

J is TRBJ1-2 and V is TRBV4-1; a possible D gene is TRBD1 (6 bases). Trimming stripped 3 bases from V and 0 bases from J, with 14 bases between. Per germline, CDR1 MGHRA and CDR2 YSYEKL. CDR3 length equals 16 residues. CDR3 DNA sequence: TGCGCCAGCAGCCAGGAGACAGGAGTCACTAACTATGGCTACACCTTC. It encodes CASSQETGVTNYGYTF.

The chain is built from TRBV6-1 and TRBJ1-6; D is unresolved. Trimming pared 2 bases from V and 10 bases from J, leaving 9 bases between. Germline values: CDR1 MNHNS, CDR2 SASEGT. The CDR3 has 13 residues. In nucleotides, the CDR3 is TGTGCCAGCAGTGAAAGGTCCGGATCACCCCTCCACTTT. This encodes CASSERSGSPLHF.

The chain employs TRBV3-1 (or the pseudogene TRBV3-2) and TRBJ1-4; 7 bases are shared with TRBD1. The CDR3 consists of 16 residues. V trimming: 4 bases; J trimming: 1 base; junction bases outside the gene matches: 6. Germline values: CDR1 LGHDT, CDR2 YNNKEL (reference sequence). The CDR3 DNA is TGTGCCAGCAGCCGGCTCAGACAGGGAACTAATGAAAAACTGTTTTTT. This gives the protein CASSRLRQGTNEKLFF.

V usage is TRBV30 and J usage is TRBJ1-2; D is ambiguous. The CDR3 extends over 12 amino acids. Trimming removed 5 bases at V and 5 bases at J, with 12 bases between. Germline assignment: CDR1 GTSNPN and CDR2 SVGIG (reference sequence). The CDR3 bases are TGTGCCTGGTCGGCGGTGGGTTATGGCTACACCTTC. The encoded protein is CAWSAVGYGYTF.

V usage is TRBV12-3 or TRBV12-4 and J usage is TRBJ1-5; D call uncertain. Trimming pared 2 bases from V and 2 bases from J, leaving 4 bases between. The CDR3 consists of 13 residues. The CDR3 loop is CASSLIGNQPQHF. CDR3 sequence (DNA): TGTGCCAGCAGTTTAATCGGCAATCAGCCCCAGCATTTT.

This clone was recorded only once. The chain uses TRBV29-1 and TRBJ1-3; D is possibly TRBD1 (6 bases). V was cut by 3 bases and J by 0 bases, with 15 bases left in between. Germline V CDR1 and CDR2: SQVTM, ANQGSEA. The CDR3 covers 16 residues. The CDR3 here is CSVEGGSVGSGNTIYF. CDR3 nucleotide sequence: TGCAGCGTTGAGGGGGGCAGCGTAGGCTCTGGAAACACCATATATTTT.

The chain employs TRBV28 and TRBJ1-4, with 7 nucleotides matching TRBD1. This CDR3 spans 16 amino acids. Trimming took 3 bases from V and 5 from J; bases not matched to a gene: 9. Germline V CDR1 and CDR2: MDHEN, SYDVKM. The CDR3 is CASSLIPGTVNEKLFF. CDR3 sequence (DNA): TGTGCCAGCAGTTTGATCCCCGGGACAGTCAATGAAAAACTGTTTTTT.

This chain connects TRBV3-1 (or the pseudogene TRBV3-2) to TRBJ1-6, with D maybe TRBD1 (5 bases). The CDR3 is made up of 15 amino acids. The ends were cut back, 5 bases at V and 8 bases at J, with 16 bases in the middle. In germline, CDR1 is LGHDT, CDR2 YNNKEL (reference sequence). This chain's CDR3 is CASSAEGVGHSPLHF. CDR3 bases: TGTGCCAGCAGCGCGGAGGGTGTGGGGCATTCACCCCTCCACTTT.

CDR3 DNA sequence: TGCAGCGTCGCTGACAGGGCGGGCACTGAAGCTTTCTTT. Amino acid sequence: CSVADRAGTEAFF. The chain couples TRBV29-1 to TRBJ1-1, with TRBD1 matching over 7 bases. The CDR3 length is 13 residues. Trimming at V came to 6 bases and at J to 4 bases, leaving 8 bases not matched to a gene. Per the germline V gene, CDR1 is SQVTM and CDR2 is ANQGSEA.

This sequence joins TRBV10-1 and TRBJ1-2, with 9 bases lining up with TRBD1. This CDR3 region has 13 residues. The junction had 3 bases not matched to a gene; V was cut back by 6 bases and J by 4 bases. Germline V CDR1 and CDR2: WNHNN, SYGVQD (reference sequence). CDR3 nucleotides: TGCGCCAGCAGCCGGGACAGGGCCTATGGCTACACCTTC. Protein sequence: CASSRDRAYGYTF.

This clone has a single count. The rearrangement joins TRBV27 to TRBJ2-1, with D tentatively TRBD1 or TRBD2 (5 bases each). Germline-derived CDR1 and CDR2 are MNHEY and SMNVEV (reference sequence). Trimming cost V 7 bases and J 0 bases, with 16 bases left between them. The CDR3 totals 16 residues. DNA of the CDR3: TGTGCCAGCACAAATCTAGACAGCGGCTCCTACAATGAGCAGTTCTTC. Encoded protein: CASTNLDSGSYNEQFF.

The chain is built from TRBV6-2 or TRBV6-3 and TRBJ1-3; the D is unclear. The germline V gene encodes CDR1 MNHEY and CDR2 SVGEGT. Trimming took off 6 bases at V and 0 bases at J, with 15 bases between the two ends. The CDR3 contains 16 residues. The CDR3 is CASSHRTVDSGNTIYF. CDR3 in DNA: TGTGCCAGCAGCCACCGGACGGTGGACTCTGGAAACACCATATATTTT.